The entry that follows covers one T cell receptor (beta chain) sequence. This entry comes from a study of shared clonotypes between healthy human individuals. Study in general: In total, the donors were a couple of women and a few men aged 18 to 49. Each donor's CD4 naive and CD4 memory cells filled three plates apiece, CD8 naive two, and CD8 memory one.

The assay was immunoSEQ multiplex PCR, and TCRdb's table has in-frame clones only and misses some. The sample lists 800,000 to 1,200,000 clones; 70% to 80% were seen once. This CDR3 is built from 17 residues. Trimming took off 1 base at V and 8 bases at J, with 23 bases between the two ends. CDR1 and CDR2 (germline): SEHNR, FQNEAQ (reference sequence). Sequenced material: memory CD4+ T cells from PBMCs. Regarding subset: CD45RA-negative fraction. This rearrangement joins TRBV7-9 to TRBJ1-1; D is unresolved. This TCR came from a man younger than 35 in good health. Some clones in this sample may be carry-over from other donors' samples. The CDR3 region has the DNA TGTGCCAGCAGCTTAGGTCCGTCGGGTAGGGTTCCTGCCGAAGCTTTCTTT. Amino acid sequence: CASSLGPSGRVPAEAFF.